This passage covers 3 T cell receptor beta chains from one sample sequenced in a study of spatial heterogeneity in lung cancer. Findings and caveats of the study: The number of expanded tumor alpha and beta chains correlated with mutation number.

From the 5' RACE reads, TCRdb called clonotypes with MiXCR, one entry per CDR3 protein. This table has about 22,000 distinct CDR3 sequences, approximately 8.8% appearing once. The time point: sample taken at primary tumor resection. These TCRs are of unknown antigen specificity. The input for sequencing was lung tumor tissue, taken at surgery. The receptor set was obtained from a male donor with early-stage non-small cell lung cancer.

Ten or more counts support this clonotype. The chain has TRBV27 and TRBJ2-1, with 9 bases aligning to TRBD1. Germline V lookup: CDR1 MNHEY, CDR2 SMNVEV (reference sequence). The CDR3 runs to 15 residues. Trimming at V came to 6 bases and at J to 3 bases, leaving 6 bases not matched to a gene. CDR3: CASRPWTGVYNEQFF. CDR3 bases: TGTGCCAGCAGACCCTGGACAGGGGTCTACAATGAGCAGTTCTTC.

CDR3 region: CASSIDLFRGTDTQYF. The CDR3 DNA reads TGTGCCAGTAGTATAGATCTGTTCAGGGGAACAGATACGCAGTATTTT. The V gene is TRBV19, the J gene TRBJ2-3; D possibly corresponds to TRBD1 (6 bases). In germline, CDR1 is LNHDA, CDR2 SQIVND (reference sequence). Trimming shortened V by 0 bases and J by 3 bases, and 13 bases separated the two germline ends. CDR3 size: 16 residues. The entire variable domain, with the rest obtained from reference TRBV19 and TRBJ2-3, is as follows: DGGITQSPKYLFRKEGQNVTLSCEQNLNHDAMYWYRQDPGQGLRLIYYSQIVNDFQKGDIAEGYSVSREKKESFPLTVTSAQKNPTAFYLCASSIDLFRGTDTQYFGPGTRLTVL.

This chain uses TRBV28 with TRBJ2-5, with a possible D match to TRBD1 (5 bases). This CDR3 region has 14 residues. The ends were cut back, 6 bases at V and 0 bases at J, with 11 bases in the middle. Germline V gene sequence: CDR1 MDHEN, CDR2 SYDVKM. CDR3 coding DNA: TGTGCCAGCAGCCCCAGACAGTACCAAGAGACCCAGTACTTC. This translates into CASSPRQYQETQYF.